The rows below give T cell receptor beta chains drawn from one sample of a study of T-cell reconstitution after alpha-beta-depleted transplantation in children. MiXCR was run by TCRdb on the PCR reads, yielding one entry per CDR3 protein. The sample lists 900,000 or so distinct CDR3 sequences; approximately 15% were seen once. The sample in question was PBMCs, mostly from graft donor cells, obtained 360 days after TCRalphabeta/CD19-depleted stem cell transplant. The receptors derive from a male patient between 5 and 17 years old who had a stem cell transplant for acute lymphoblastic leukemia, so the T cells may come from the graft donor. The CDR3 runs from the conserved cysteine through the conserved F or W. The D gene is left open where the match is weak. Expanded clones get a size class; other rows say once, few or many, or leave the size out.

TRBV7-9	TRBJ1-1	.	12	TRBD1	TGTGCCAGCAGAGAACAGGGGGCGAAAGCTTTCTTT	CASREQGAKAFF
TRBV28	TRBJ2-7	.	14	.	TGTGCCAGCAGTCTAGGACCGACTTCCCACGAGCAGTACTTC	CASSLGPTSHEQYF
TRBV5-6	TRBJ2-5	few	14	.	TGTGCCAGCAGCTTAAAAGGAGGGGCAGAGACCCAGTACTTC	CASSLKGGAETQYF
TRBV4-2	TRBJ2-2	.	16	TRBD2	TGTGCCAGCAACACTGGGGCTAGCGGGAACACCGGGGAGCTGTTTTTT	CASNTGASGNTGELFF
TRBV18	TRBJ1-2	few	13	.	TGTGCCAGCTCTCGGGCCCCGGAGTATGGCTACACCTTC	CASSRAPEYGYTF
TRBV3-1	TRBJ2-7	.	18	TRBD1	TGTGCCAGCTGTTTATCGGTCGCACCTGGACAGGGGCCCTACGAGCAGTACTTC	CASCLSVAPGQGPYEQYF
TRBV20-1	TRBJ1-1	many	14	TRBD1	TGCAGTGCTAGAGACCTGACAGGGCGCACTGAAGCTTTCTTT	CSARDLTGRTEAFF
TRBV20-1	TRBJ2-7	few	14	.	TGCAGTGCTAGAGATGGAGGCAGGGGAAACGAGCAGTACTTC	CSARDGGRGNEQYF
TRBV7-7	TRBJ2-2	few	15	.	TGTGCCAGCAGCCGGCAACAGGGCCTCACCGGGGAGCTGTTTTTT	CASSRQQGLTGELFF
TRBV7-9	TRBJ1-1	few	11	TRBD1	TGTGCCAGCAGCTCCAGGGGGGAAGCTTTCTTT	CASSSRGEAFF
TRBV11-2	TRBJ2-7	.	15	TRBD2	TGTGCCAGCCATCTTCAGGGACTAGCGGGCTACGAGCAGTACTTC	CASHLQGLAGYEQYF
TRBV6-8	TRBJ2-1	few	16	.	TGTGCCAGCAGTCCGCTTCTGTCACCTGCCTACAATGAGCAGTTCTTC	CASSPLLSPAYNEQFF
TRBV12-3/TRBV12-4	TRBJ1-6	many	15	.	TGTGCCAGCAGTTTAACATCCCCTGAATTTTCACCCCTCCACTTT	CASSLTSPEFSPLHF
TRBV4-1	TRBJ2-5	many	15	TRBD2	TGCGCCAGCAGCCAAGTAGCGGGAGTCGGGGAGACCCAGTACTTC	CASSQVAGVGETQYF
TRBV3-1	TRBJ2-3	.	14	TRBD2	TGTGCCAGCAGGACTGCGGGAGGGCCGGATACGCAGTATTTT	CASRTAGGPDTQYF
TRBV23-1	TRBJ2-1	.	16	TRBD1	TGCGCCAGCAGTTTCCCGGGACAGCGTTCTGGCAATGAGCAGTTCTTC	CASSFPGQRSGNEQFF
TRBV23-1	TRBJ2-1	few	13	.	TGCGCCAGCAGTCAACAGAGCTACAATGAGCAGTTCTTC	CASSQQSYNEQFF